These 23 T cell receptor beta chains were sequenced from one sample in a study of T cells expressing NK-cell markers. TCRdb re-called the 5' RACE reads; one entry per CDR3 protein, DNA not given. The data show roughly 180,000 distinct CDR3 sequences, and the top ten clones hold approximately 17%. Sequenced material: blood T cells: a sorted CD56 or NKG2C T cell subset, CD4+ or CD8+ T cells, or bulk PBMC T cells (not recorded which). The origin of the receptors is a woman aged 18-70 years in good health.

V is TRBV12-3 or TRBV12-4 and J is TRBJ2-7. This CDR3 has 12 amino acids. CDR3 region: CASSFRSYEQYF.

The gene calls are TRBV12-3 or TRBV12-4 and TRBJ2-7. The CDR3 is 15 residues long. CDR3: CASSLSQGGFYEQYF.

V gene TRBV15 combines with J gene TRBJ1-3. The V gene's germline CDR1 is LNHNV and CDR2 YYDKDF (reference sequence). The CDR3 consists of 17 residues. CDR3 in amino acids: CATSREMGIGMGNTIYF.

The rearrangement uses TRBV2 and TRBJ2-1; lacking DNA, the TRBD2 call made by TCRdb goes unchecked. The CDR3 runs to 15 residues. The germline V gene has CDR1 SNHLY and CDR2 FYNNEI. The CDR3 sequence: CASSDRLAGGPLQFF. The full variable domain, with the rest looked up from reference TRBV2 and TRBJ2-1, is EPEVTQTPSHQVTQMGQEVILRCVPISNHLYFYWYRQILGQKVEFLVSFYNNEISEKSEIFDDQFSVERPDGSNFTLKIRSTKLEDSAMYFCASSDRLAGGPLQFFGPGTRLTVL.

The V gene is TRBV10-3, the J gene TRBJ2-2; the D call from TCRdb, TRBD1, cannot be confirmed without DNA. CDR3 length equals 14 residues. In germline, CDR1 is ENHRY, CDR2 SYGVKD. Here the CDR3 reads CAISAPGRAGELFF.

The chain couples TRBV19 to TRBJ1-1; TCRdb's D call of TRBD1 is untestable without DNA. Per germline, CDR1 LNHDA and CDR2 SQIVND (reference sequence). The CDR3 covers 13 residues. CDR3 protein: CASSNARVTEAFF.

The rearrangement joins TRBV5-5 to TRBJ1-5; without DNA, the TCRdb call of TRBD1 cannot be checked. The CDR3 is made up of 15 amino acids. CDR1 is SGHKS and CDR2 is YYEKEE in the germline V gene (reference sequence). This chain's CDR3 is CASSLDGQPRWPQHF.

V usage is TRBV6-2 or TRBV6-3 and J usage is TRBJ1-1; there is no DNA to check the TCRdb D call of TRBD1. In germline, CDR1 is MNHEY, CDR2 SVGEGT. There are 13 residues in the CDR3. The CDR3 loop is CASSGDTNTEAFF.

This chain uses TRBV7-3 with TRBJ2-3; checking the TCRdb D call of TRBD2 is not possible without DNA. Germline assignment: CDR1 SGHTA and CDR2 FQGTGA. The CDR3 consists of 15 residues. The chain's CDR3 is CASSSTSGGLDTQYF.

The chain uses TRBV2 and TRBJ2-5; the TCRdb call, TRBD1, lacks DNA for checking. The germline V gene has CDR1 SNHLY and CDR2 FYNNEI. CDR3 length: 12 amino acids. This CDR3 reads CASTGTRETQYF.

The V gene is TRBV6-1, the J gene TRBJ2-1; no DNA is available, so the TRBD1 call from TCRdb remains unchecked. Germline V gives CDR1 MNHNS, CDR2 SASEGT. The CDR3 consists of 16 residues. CDR3 protein: CASSDRNRGPYNEQFF.

The chain uses TRBV9 and TRBJ2-1. The germline V gene has CDR1 SGDLS and CDR2 YYNGEE. The CDR3 covers 16 residues. CDR3 region: CASSEVLSATHNEQFF.

This sequence joins TRBV19 and TRBJ2-1; TCRdb calls TRBD2, which cannot be checked without DNA. The CDR3 totals 14 residues. Germline assignment: CDR1 LNHDA and CDR2 SQIVND (reference sequence). This CDR3 reads CASRPGRAGNEQFF.

The genes are TRBV6-5 and TRBJ1-3; TCRdb outputs TRBD1, but without DNA this stays unchecked. CDR3 length equals 15 residues. CDR1 and CDR2 (germline): MNHEY, SVGAGI. CDR3 sequence reads: CASSSLQGNGNTIYF.

This chain links TRBV2 with TRBJ1-5. CDR1 is SNHLY and CDR2 is FYNNEI in the germline V gene. The CDR3 has 14 residues. Here the CDR3 reads CASRGSLGNQPQHF.

The chain uses TRBV7-8 and TRBJ1-1; TCRdb outputs TRBD1, but without DNA this stays unchecked. CDR3 length: 15 residues. Germline loops: CDR1 SGHVS, CDR2 FQNEAQ. The CDR3 here is CASSPRGRSITEAFF.

The gene calls are TRBV5-1 and TRBJ1-6. Germline loops: CDR1 SGHRS, CDR2 YFSETQ. The CDR3 is 14 amino acids. Here the CDR3 reads CASTWGRGNSPLHF.

This rearrangement joins TRBV7-2 to TRBJ2-1; the TCRdb D gene call, TRBD2, has no DNA to confirm it. Germline CDR1 is SGHTA and CDR2 is FQGNSA. This CDR3 has 17 residues. CDR3 residues: CASSLVGLAGGYNEQFF.

V is TRBV11-2 and J is TRBJ2-7. The germline V gene has CDR1 SGHAT and CDR2 FQNNGV. There are 14 residues in the CDR3. This chain's CDR3 is CASSLTRRGDEQYF.

The V and J genes are TRBV6-2 or TRBV6-3 and TRBJ2-7; the TRBD1 assignment by TCRdb is unverifiable without DNA. This CDR3 has 13 residues. The germline V gene has CDR1 MNHEY and CDR2 SVGEGT. CDR3: CASRNLGTGGLYF.

This sequence joins TRBV5-1 and TRBJ2-1; the TCRdb D gene call, TRBD1, has no DNA to confirm it. CDR1 is SGHRS, CDR2 YFSETQ, per germline. This CDR3 spans 16 amino acids. The CDR3 spells CASRTSFGGSYNEQFF. Variable domain in full (rest from reference TRBV5-1 and TRBJ2-1): KAGVTQTPRYLIKTRGQQVTLSCSPISGHRSVSWYQQTPGQGLQFLFEYFSETQRNKGNFPGRFSGRQFSNSRSEMNVSTLELGDSALYLCASRTSFGGSYNEQFFGPGTRLTVL.

The chain uses TRBV7-3 and TRBJ2-1; TCRdb's D call of TRBD2 is untestable without DNA. The CDR3 length is 13 residues. CDR1 is SGHTA and CDR2 is FQGTGA in the germline V gene. CDR3 amino acids: CACSAGGYNEQFF.

The chain combines TRBV3-1 with TRBJ1-1. Germline CDR1 reads LGHDT; CDR2 reads YNNKEL (reference sequence). This CDR3 region has 14 residues. CDR3 amino acids: CASSQVIGNTEAFF.